A single sample is the source of the 19 T cell receptor beta chains below, sequenced in a study of T cell repertoires in cytomegalovirus infection. TCRdb re-called the reads with MiXCR, one entry per CDR3 protein. The sample carries hundreds of thousands of distinct CDR3 sequences, 20% to 25% recorded once. The specimen sequenced was CD8+ T cells from PBMCs. These receptors all stem from a human donor in good health (CMV status not recorded). Some clones in this sample may be carry-over from other donors' samples.

As regards this clonotype: The CDR3 ends on some other residue instead of the conserved phenylalanine or tryptophan, so this is likely a read error. V is TRBV24-1 and J is TRBJ2-2; D might be TRBD2 (5 bases). This CDR3 comprises 14 residues. From germline, CDR1 is KGHDR and CDR2 SFDVKD. Trimming shortened V by 9 bases and J by 1 base, and 11 bases separated the two germline ends. CDR3 in amino acids: CATGGPQNTGELFS. CDR3 DNA: TGTGCCACCGGAGGACCGCAGAACACCGGGGAGCTGTTTTCT.

The sample holds many counts of this clonotype. This chain connects TRBV7-9 to TRBJ2-5, with a tentative D call TRBD1 (5 bases). The CDR3 spans 13 residues. From germline, CDR1 is SEHNR and CDR2 FQNEAQ (reference sequence). V was clipped by 8 bases and J by 5 bases, with 15 bases between them. Here the CDR3 reads CASLSTASETQYF. As DNA, the CDR3 is TGTGCCAGCCTATCGACAGCGTCGGAGACCCAGTACTTC.

The genes are TRBV6-2 or TRBV6-3 and TRBJ2-6, with D uncertain. CDR1 and CDR2 (germline): MNHEY, SVGEGT. Trimming removed 6 bases at V and 0 bases at J, with 9 bases between. The CDR3 is 15 amino acids. The CDR3 bases are TGTGCCAGCAGAGAAAGGGCCTCTGGGGCCAACGTCCTGACTTTC. Amino acid sequence: CASRERASGANVLTF.

This clonotype showed up just a few times. The chain couples TRBV29-1 to TRBJ1-1, with D tentatively TRBD1 (5 bases). Trimming removed 5 bases from V and 5 bases from J, with 15 bases in between. The germline V gene encodes CDR1 SQVTM and CDR2 ANQGSEA. CDR3 length: 13 amino acids. The CDR3 spells CSVPRGQITEAFF. Here the CDR3 DNA reads TGCAGCGTTCCAAGGGGCCAAATAACTGAAGCTTTCTTT.

This clonotype was seen a handful of times. This sequence joins TRBV14 and TRBJ2-7; maybe TRBD1 (5 bases). This CDR3 region has 16 residues. Trimming cost V 1 base and J 4 bases, with 17 bases left between them. Germline lookup yields CDR1 SGHDN and CDR2 FVKESK. CDR3 nucleotide sequence: TGTGCCAGCAGCCAAGCGAGCTTAGGGGCTTCTTACGAGCAGTACTTC. Protein: CASSQASLGASYEQYF.

There are many counts of this clonotype. The rearrangement links TRBV6-2 or TRBV6-3 to TRBJ2-7, with a possible D match to TRBD2 (5 bases). In germline, CDR1 is MNHEY, CDR2 SVGEGT. V was shortened by 6 bases and J by 3 bases, with 9 bases between the two germline ends. The CDR3 runs to 12 residues. The DNA for the CDR3 is TGTGCCAGCAGCCCGACTAACTACGAGCAGTACGTC. Amino acids: CASSPTNYEQYV.

The sample holds one count of this clonotype. The junction departs from germline at one end; a sequencing error may be responsible. The chain has TRBV28 and TRBJ2-5, with 8 bases matching TRBD1. The germline CDR1 and CDR2 sequences are MDHEN and SYDVKM. This CDR3 spans 13 amino acids. CDR3 protein: CANSSRGLETQYF. CDR3 DNA: TGTGCCAACAGTTCCAGGGGGCTGGAGACCCAGTACTTC.

The V gene is TRBV14, the J gene TRBJ1-2, with D hard to call. The CDR3 extends over 14 amino acids. Trimming shortened V by 1 base and J by 3 bases, and 9 bases separated the two germline ends. Germline-derived CDR1 and CDR2 are SGHDN and FVKESK. CDR3 residues: CASSQAGEDYGYTF. As DNA, the CDR3 is TGTGCCAGCAGCCAAGCCGGGGAGGACTATGGCTACACCTTC. The variable domain in full, with the rest retrieved from reference TRBV14 and TRBJ1-2, is EAGVTQFPSHSVIEKGQTVTLRCDPISGHDNLYWYRRVMGKEIKFLLHFVKESKQDESGMPNNRFLAERTGGTYSTLKVQPAELEDSGVYFCASSQAGEDYGYTFGSGTRLTVV.

This clonotype was observed a few times. CDR3 bases: TGTGCCAGCAGTTACGGTGGGGGCGCGGGCACTGAAGCTTTCTTT. It yields the protein CASSYGGGAGTEAFF. The V call is TRBV6-2 or TRBV6-3, the J call TRBJ1-1, with D maybe TRBD1 (6 bases). CDR3 size: 15 residues. The V gene's germline CDR1 is MNHEY and CDR2 SVGEGT. The germline V and J ends were trimmed by 2 bases and 4 bases, with 14 bases remaining between them.

A remark on this clonotype: Since a much larger clone is just one base distant, this may be a read error. Likely a read error: the CDR3 ends without its conserved phenylalanine or tryptophan. This chain uses TRBV6-6 with TRBJ1-6; 9 nucleotides match TRBD1. CDR1 is MNHNY and CDR2 is SVGAGI in the germline V gene (reference sequence). V lost 2 bases, J lost 9 bases, and 5 bases stayed unmatched. The CDR3 is 15 residues long. CDR3 protein: CASSYTGTGFSPLHS. CDR3 nucleotides: TGTGCCAGCAGTTACACCGGGACAGGGTTTTCACCCCTCCACTCT.

CDR3: CASIGGGRNEQFF. Written as DNA, the CDR3 is TGTGCCAGCATCGGGGGGGGCCGGAATGAGCAGTTCTTC. This chain connects TRBV2 to TRBJ2-1; 8 nucleotides align to TRBD2. CDR1 is SNHLY and CDR2 is FYNNEI in the germline V gene. The CDR3 extends over 13 amino acids. The ends lost 7 bases at V and 7 bases at J; junction bases unmatched: 6.

V and J are TRBV25-1 and TRBJ2-1; D call uncertain. This CDR3 region has 11 residues. Germline-derived CDR1 and CDR2 are MGHDK and SYGVNS. V was clipped by 5 bases and J by 12 bases, with 11 bases between them. CDR3 region: CASSNTLGQFF. The CDR3 nucleotides read TGTGCCAGCAGTAACACCCTAGGGCAGTTCTTC.

This clonotype was seen a handful of times. The chain combines TRBV6-6 with TRBJ1-4; 7 bases are a match to TRBD1. Unmatched junction bases numbered 7, after V lost 6 bases and J lost 3 bases. Per the germline V gene, CDR1 is MNHNY and CDR2 is SVGAGI (reference sequence). This CDR3 is 15 amino acids long. CDR3 nucleotide sequence: TGTGCCAGCAGGTACAGGGGCAGAGCTAATGAAAAACTGTTTTTT. Residues: CASRYRGRANEKLFF.

V usage is TRBV6-6 and J usage is TRBJ2-7; D gene unclear. The germline CDR1 and CDR2 sequences are MNHNY and SVGAGI (reference sequence). The CDR3 sequence is 12 residues long. V gave up 2 bases and J gave up 6 bases, with 8 bases separating them. CDR3 region: CASSYTNSEQYF. CDR3 DNA sequence: TGTGCCAGCAGTTACACGAATAGCGAGCAGTACTTC.

The chain joins TRBV19 to TRBJ2-1, with D unclear. V lost 6 bases and J lost 4, with 10 bases in between. This CDR3 is 13 amino acids long. The germline V gene has CDR1 LNHDA and CDR2 SQIVND (reference sequence). For the CDR3, the DNA is TGTGCCAGTAGAGGCGAGAGTTACAATGAGCAGTTCTTC. It codes for CASRGESYNEQFF.

V usage is TRBV29-1 and J usage is TRBJ1-2; no clear D gene. This CDR3 has 14 amino acids. V lost 3 bases, J lost 3 bases, and 14 bases lay in between. CDR1 and CDR2 (germline): SQVTM, ANQGSEA. CDR3 loop: CSVDVTLLDYGYTF. In DNA form, the CDR3 reads TGCAGCGTTGACGTAACCTTACTCGACTATGGCTACACCTTC. Combining the CDR3 with reference TRBV29-1 and TRBJ1-2 gives the whole variable domain SAVISQKPSRDICQRGTSLTIQCQVDSQVTMMFWYRQQPGQSLTLIATANQGSEATYESGFVIDKFPISRPNLTFSTLTVSNMSPEDSSIYLCSVDVTLLDYGYTFGSGTRLTVV.

The gene calls are TRBV11-2 and TRBJ2-5, with D unresolved. Germline CDR1 and CDR2: SGHAT and FQNNGV. Trimming removed 0 bases at V and 2 bases at J, with 16 bases between. This CDR3 is 17 amino acids long. The CDR3, as DNA: TGTGCCAGCAGCTTAGATATCTCCTGGACCCAACAAGAGACCCAGTACTTC. This codes for CASSLDISWTQQETQYF.

This clonotype was seen a handful of times. The rearrangement joins TRBV6-5 to TRBJ2-7; D is ambiguous. The CDR3 loop spans 15 amino acids. Germline V gives CDR1 MNHEY, CDR2 SVGAGI. The V end was cut by 0 bases, the J end by 3 bases, with 12 bases between. For the CDR3, the DNA is TGTGCCAGCAGTTACTCGAGTAGTGTCTTCTACGAGCAGTACGTC. Its protein is CASSYSSSVFYEQYV.

J is TRBJ2-7 and V is TRBV10-3, with 9 positions matching TRBD1. Germline assignment: CDR1 ENHRY and CDR2 SYGVKD. This CDR3 region has 16 residues. Trimming removed 3 bases from V and 3 bases from J; junction bases left unmatched: 9. The CDR3 is CAISDRGTGSSYEQYV. Written as DNA, the CDR3 is TGTGCCATCAGTGATAGAGGGACAGGGTCAAGCTACGAGCAGTACGTC.